This entry describes one TCR beta chain. About 90 million PBMCs per unsorted sample were used for genomic DNA. V gave up 2 bases and J gave up 0 bases, with 8 bases separating them. Germline CDR1 and CDR2: MDHEN and SYDVKM. The CDR3 sequence is 15 residues long. This sample was taken from a study of shared clonotypes between healthy human individuals. Unsorted PBMC DNA sequencing spanned ten immunoSEQ deep assay plates. Original processing methods: Quality scores were absent from the junction-only immunoSEQ sequences, so filtering differed. Libraries were prepared by immunoSEQ multiplex PCR; TCRdb keeps only in-frame clonotypes and omits some of them. V and J calls and clone size are as listed in that table; D and trimming were resolved from the DNA. The sample holds approximately 500,000 clones, over 70% seen once.

Source material: PBMCs. V usage is TRBV28 and J usage is TRBJ2-4, with a tentative D call TRBD2 (5 bases). The source is a woman in her thirties or forties in good health. Some clones in this sample may be carry-over from other donors' samples. The DNA for the CDR3 is TGTGCCAGCAGTTTAGAGGGTGTAGCCAAAAACATTCAGTACTTC. This encodes CASSLEGVAKNIQYF. The variable domain in full, with the rest retrieved from reference TRBV28 and TRBJ2-4, is DVKVTQSSRYLVKRTGEKVFLECVQDMDHENMFWYRQDPGLGLRLIYFSYDVKMKEKGDIPEGYSVSREKKERFSLILESASTNQTSMYLCASSLEGVAKNIQYFGAGTRLSVL.